This TCR beta chain was identified during a study of T cells after posttransplantation cyclophosphamide. V shed 4 bases, J shed 8 bases, and the junction held 10 bases outside the gene matches. Germline V gene sequence: CDR1 SGHDT, CDR2 YYEEEE. This CDR3 has 15 residues. The protocol was immunoSEQ multiplex PCR, while the TCRdb copy is restricted to in-frame clones and leaves out a portion. The sample lists roughly 32,000 clones, 80% to 95% seen once, with roughly 0.23% in the top ten. The naive gate required viable CD3+CD4+ or CD3+CD8+ cells with CCR7+CD45RA+CD45RO-CD95-CD27+CD28+ phenotype. Specimen: naive CD4+ T cells sorted from PBMCs. The genes are TRBV5-6 and TRBJ1-2, with 11 nucleotides matching TRBD1. This TCR came from a woman aged 55-69 years in good health, CMV-negative, and a related stem cell transplant donor. CDR3 bases: TGTGCCAGCAGCCGCCGCGGACAGGGGGCTGGCGGCTACACCTTC. This codes for CASSRRGQGAGGYTF.